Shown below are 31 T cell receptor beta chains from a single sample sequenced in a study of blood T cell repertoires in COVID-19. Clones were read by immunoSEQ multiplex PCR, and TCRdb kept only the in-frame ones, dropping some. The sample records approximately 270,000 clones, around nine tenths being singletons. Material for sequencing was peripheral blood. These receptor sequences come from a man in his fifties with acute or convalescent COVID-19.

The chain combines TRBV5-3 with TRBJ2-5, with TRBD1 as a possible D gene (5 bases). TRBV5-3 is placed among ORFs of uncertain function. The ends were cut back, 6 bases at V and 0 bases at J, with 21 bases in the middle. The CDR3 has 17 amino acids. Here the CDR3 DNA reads TGTGCCAGAAATCTGCCGGTTCCCAGGGTGTACCAAGAGACCCAGTACTTC. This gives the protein CARNLPVPRVYQETQYF.

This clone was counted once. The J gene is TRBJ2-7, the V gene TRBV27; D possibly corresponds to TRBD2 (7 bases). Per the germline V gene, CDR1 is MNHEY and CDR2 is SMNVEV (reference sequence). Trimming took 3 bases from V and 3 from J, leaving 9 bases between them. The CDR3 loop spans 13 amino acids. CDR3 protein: CASSFGGLYEQYF. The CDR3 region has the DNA TGTGCCAGCAGTTTCGGGGGGCTCTACGAGCAGTACTTC.

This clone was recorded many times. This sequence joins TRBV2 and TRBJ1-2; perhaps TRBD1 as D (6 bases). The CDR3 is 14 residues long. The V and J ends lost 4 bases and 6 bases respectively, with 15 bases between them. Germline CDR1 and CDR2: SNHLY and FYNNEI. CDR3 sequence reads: CASSGDRRSHGYTF. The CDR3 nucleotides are TGTGCCAGCAGTGGTGACAGGAGATCTCATGGCTACACCTTC.

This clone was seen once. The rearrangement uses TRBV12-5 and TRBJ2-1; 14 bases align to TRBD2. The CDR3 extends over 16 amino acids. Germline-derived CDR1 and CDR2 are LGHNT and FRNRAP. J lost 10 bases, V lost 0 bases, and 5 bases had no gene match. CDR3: CASGLVGLAGGYEQFF. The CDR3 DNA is TGTGCTAGTGGTTTGGTTGGACTAGCGGGGGGTTACGAGCAGTTCTTC.

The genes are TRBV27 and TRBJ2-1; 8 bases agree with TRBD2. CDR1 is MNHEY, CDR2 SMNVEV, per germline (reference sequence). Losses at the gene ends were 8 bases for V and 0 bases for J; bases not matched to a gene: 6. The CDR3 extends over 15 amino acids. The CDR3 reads CASETSGPSYNEQFF. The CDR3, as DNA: TGTGCCAGCGAAACTAGCGGTCCCTCCTACAATGAGCAGTTCTTC.

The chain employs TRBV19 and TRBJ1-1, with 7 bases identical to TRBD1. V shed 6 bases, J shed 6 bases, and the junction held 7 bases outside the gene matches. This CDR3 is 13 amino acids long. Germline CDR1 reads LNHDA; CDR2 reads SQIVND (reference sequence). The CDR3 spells CASSLTGTPEAFF. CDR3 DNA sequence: TGTGCCAGTAGCTTGACAGGGACCCCTGAAGCTTTCTTT.

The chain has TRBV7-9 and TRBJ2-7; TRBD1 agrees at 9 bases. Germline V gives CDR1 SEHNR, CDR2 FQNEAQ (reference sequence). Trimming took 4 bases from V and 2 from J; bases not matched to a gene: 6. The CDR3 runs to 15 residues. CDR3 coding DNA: TGTGCCAGCAGCTCCTGGGACAGGGTAGCCTACGAGCAGTACTTC. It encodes CASSSWDRVAYEQYF.

CDR3 amino acids: CASSLGGRGQPQHF. The DNA for the CDR3 is TGTGCCAGCAGTTTAGGGGGCCGGGGTCAGCCCCAGCATTTT. The chain employs TRBV2 and TRBJ1-5; TRBD1 matches 7 bases. Germline V gives CDR1 SNHLY, CDR2 FYNNEI. The CDR3 runs 14 residues. With 5 bases clipped from V and 6 bases from J, the junction kept 7 bases outside the gene matches.

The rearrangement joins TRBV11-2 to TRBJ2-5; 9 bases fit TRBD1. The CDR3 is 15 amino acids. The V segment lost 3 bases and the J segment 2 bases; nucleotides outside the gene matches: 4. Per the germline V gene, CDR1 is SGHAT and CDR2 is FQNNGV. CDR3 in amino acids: CASSFDRGGQETQYF. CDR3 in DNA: TGTGCCAGCAGCTTTGACAGGGGGGGACAAGAGACCCAGTACTTC. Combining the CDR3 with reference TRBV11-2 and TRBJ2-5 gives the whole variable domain EAGVAQSPRYKIIEKRQSVAFWCNPISGHATLYWYQQILGQGPKLLIQFQNNGVVDDSQLPKDRFSAERLKGVDSTLKIQPAKLEDSAVYLCASSFDRGGQETQYFGPGTRLLVL.

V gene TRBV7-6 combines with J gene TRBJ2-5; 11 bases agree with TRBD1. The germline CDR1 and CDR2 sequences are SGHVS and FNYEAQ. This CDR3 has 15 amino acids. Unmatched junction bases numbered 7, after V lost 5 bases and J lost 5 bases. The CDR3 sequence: CASSQDRGRGETQYF. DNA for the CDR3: TGTGCCAGCAGCCAGGACAGGGGGCGCGGGGAGACCCAGTACTTC.

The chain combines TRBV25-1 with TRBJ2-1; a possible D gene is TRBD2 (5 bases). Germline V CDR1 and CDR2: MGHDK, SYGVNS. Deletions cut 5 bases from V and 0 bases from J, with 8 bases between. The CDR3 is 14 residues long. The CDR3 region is CASSLGSSYNEQFF. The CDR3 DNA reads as TGTGCCAGCAGTTTGGGGAGCTCCTACAATGAGCAGTTCTTC.

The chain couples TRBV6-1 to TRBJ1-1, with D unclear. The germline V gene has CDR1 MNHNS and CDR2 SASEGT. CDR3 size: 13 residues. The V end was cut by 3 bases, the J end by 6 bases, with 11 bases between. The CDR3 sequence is CASSDLGGPEAFF. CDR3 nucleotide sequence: TGTGCCAGCAGTGACCTAGGAGGACCTGAAGCTTTCTTT.

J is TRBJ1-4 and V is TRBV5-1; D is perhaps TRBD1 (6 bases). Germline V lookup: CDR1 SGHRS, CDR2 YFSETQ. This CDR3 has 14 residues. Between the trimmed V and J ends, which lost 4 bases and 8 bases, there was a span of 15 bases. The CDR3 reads CASSLAGVREKLFF. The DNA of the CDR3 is TGCGCCAGCAGCCTGGCAGGGGTACGGGAAAAACTGTTTTTT.

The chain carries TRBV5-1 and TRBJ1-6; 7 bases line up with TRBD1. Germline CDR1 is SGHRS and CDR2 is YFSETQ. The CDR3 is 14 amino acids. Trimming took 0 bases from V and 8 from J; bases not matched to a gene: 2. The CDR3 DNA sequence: TGCGCCAGCAGCTTGGCCAGGGGGGATTCACCCCTCCACTTT. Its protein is CASSLARGDSPLHF.

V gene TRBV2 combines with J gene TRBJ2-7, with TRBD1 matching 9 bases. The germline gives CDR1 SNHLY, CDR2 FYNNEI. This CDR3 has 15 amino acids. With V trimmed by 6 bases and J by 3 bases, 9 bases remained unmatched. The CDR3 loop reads CASRGTGGGNYEQYF. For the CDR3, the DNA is TGTGCCAGCAGGGGAACAGGGGGCGGAAACTACGAGCAGTACTTC.

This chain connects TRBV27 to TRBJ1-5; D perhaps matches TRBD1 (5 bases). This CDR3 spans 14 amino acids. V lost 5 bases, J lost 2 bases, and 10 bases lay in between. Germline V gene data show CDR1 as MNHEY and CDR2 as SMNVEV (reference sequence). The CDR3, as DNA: TGTGCCAGCAGTCCCAGGGTCGGCAATCAGCCCCAGCATTTT. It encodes CASSPRVGNQPQHF.

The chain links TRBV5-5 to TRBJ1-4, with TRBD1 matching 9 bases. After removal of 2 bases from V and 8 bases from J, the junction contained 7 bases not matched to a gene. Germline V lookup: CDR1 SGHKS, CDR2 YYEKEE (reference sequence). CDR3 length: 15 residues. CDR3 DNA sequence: TGTGCCAGCAGCTTCCGGGACAGGGAGAGGGAAAAACTGTTTTTT. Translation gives CASSFRDREREKLFF.

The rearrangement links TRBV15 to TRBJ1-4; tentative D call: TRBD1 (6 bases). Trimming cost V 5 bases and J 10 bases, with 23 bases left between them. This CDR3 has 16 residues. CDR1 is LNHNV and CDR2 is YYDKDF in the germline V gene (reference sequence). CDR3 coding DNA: TGTGCCACCAGCGACCTCTCACAGGGACCTCCAGGAAAACTGTTTTTT. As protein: CATSDLSQGPPGKLFF.

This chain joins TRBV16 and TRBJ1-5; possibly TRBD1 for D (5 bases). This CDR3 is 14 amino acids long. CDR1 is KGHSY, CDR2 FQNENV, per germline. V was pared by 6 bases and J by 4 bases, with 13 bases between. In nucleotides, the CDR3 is TGTGCCAGCAGTGATACAGGTGGGAATCAGCCCCAGCATTTT. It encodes CASSDTGGNQPQHF.

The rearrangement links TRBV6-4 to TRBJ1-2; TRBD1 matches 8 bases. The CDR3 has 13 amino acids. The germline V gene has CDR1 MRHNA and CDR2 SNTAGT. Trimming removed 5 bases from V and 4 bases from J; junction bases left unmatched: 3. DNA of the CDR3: TGTGCCAGCAGTCTCGGGACAGGCTATGGCTACACCTTC. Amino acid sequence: CASSLGTGYGYTF.

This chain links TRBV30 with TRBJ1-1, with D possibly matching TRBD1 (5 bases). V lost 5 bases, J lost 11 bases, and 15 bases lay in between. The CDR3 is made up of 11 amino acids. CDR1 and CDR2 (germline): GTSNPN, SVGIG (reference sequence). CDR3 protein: CAWGVGATAFF. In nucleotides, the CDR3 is TGTGCCTGGGGAGTAGGGGCTACCGCTTTCTTT.

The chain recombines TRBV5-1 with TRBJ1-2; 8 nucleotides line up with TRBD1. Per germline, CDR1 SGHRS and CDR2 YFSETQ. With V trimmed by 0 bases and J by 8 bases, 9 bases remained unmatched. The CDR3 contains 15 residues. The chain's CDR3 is CASSLALQGVEGYTF. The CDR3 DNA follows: TGCGCCAGCAGCTTGGCATTACAGGGGGTGGAAGGCTACACCTTC.

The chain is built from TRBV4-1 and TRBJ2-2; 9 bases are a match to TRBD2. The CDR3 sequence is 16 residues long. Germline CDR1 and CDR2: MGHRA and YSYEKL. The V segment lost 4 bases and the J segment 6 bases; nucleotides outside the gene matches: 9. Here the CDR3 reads CASSPRGGARSGELFF. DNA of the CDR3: TGCGCCAGCAGCCCCCGCGGGGGGGCCAGGTCCGGGGAGCTGTTTTTT.

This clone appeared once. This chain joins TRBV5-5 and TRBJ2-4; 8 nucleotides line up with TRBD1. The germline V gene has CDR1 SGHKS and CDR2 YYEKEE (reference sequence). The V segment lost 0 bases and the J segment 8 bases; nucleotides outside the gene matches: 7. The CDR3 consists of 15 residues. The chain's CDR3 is CASSLGDRGWDIQYF. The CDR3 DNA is TGTGCCAGCAGCTTGGGAGACAGGGGATGGGACATTCAGTACTTC.

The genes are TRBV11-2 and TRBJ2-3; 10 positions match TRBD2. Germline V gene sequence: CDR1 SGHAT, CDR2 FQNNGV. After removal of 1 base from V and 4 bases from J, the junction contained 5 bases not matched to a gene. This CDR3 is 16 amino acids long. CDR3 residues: CASSLALAGGSDTQYF. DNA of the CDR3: TGTGCCAGCAGCTTAGCTTTAGCGGGGGGTTCAGATACGCAGTATTTT.

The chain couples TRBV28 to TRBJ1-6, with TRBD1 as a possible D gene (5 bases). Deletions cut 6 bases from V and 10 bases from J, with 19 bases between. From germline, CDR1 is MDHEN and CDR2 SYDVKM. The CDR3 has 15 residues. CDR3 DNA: TGTGCCAGCAGGATCGCGCTGGGCACAGGATCACCCCTCCACTTT. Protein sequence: CASRIALGTGSPLHF.

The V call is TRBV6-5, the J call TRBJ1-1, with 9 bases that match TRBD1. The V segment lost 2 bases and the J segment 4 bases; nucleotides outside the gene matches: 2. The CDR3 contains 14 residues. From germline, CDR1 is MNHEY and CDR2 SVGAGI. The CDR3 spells CASSYTQGATEAFF. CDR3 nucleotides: TGTGCCAGCAGTTACACACAGGGGGCCACTGAAGCTTTCTTT.

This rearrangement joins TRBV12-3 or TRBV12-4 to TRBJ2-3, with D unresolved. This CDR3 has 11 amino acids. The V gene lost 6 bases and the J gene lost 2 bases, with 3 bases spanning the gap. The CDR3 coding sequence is TGTGCCAGCAGCTACACAGATACGCAGTATTTT. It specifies CASSYTDTQYF.

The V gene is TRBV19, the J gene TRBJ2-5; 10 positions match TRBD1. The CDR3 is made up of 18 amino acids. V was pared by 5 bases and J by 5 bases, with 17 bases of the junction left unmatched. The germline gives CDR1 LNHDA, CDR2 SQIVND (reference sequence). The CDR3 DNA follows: TGTGCCAGTAGTTCTTCCTACGTCGGACAGGGGGTGAGGGAGACCCAGTACTTC. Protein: CASSSSYVGQGVRETQYF.

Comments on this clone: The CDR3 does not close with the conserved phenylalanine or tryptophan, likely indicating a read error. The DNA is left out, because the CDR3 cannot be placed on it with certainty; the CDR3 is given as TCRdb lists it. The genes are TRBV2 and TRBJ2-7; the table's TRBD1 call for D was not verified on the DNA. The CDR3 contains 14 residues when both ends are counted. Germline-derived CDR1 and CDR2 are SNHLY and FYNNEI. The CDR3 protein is CASSFQGLVTPLRI.

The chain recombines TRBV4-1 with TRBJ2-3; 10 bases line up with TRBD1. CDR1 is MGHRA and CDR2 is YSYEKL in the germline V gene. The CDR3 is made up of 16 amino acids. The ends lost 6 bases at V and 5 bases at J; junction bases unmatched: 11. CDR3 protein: CASSRRVGQGIDTQYF. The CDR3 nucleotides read TGCGCCAGCAGTCGACGGGTGGGACAGGGGATAGATACGCAGTATTTT.